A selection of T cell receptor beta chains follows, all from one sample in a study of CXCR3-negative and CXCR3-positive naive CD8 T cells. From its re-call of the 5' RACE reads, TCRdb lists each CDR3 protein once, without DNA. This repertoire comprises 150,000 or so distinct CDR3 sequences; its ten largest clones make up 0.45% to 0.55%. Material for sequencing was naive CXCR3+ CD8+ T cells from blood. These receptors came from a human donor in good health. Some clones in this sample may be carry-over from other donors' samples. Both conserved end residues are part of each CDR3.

CSATPRSWSGTEAFF,TRBV20-1,TRBJ1-1,15
CASTPGQPPYEQYF,TRBV23-1,TRBJ2-7,14
CATSGSGRILDTQYF,TRBV24-1,TRBJ2-3,15
CASSLAVGQPQHF,TRBV12-3/TRBV12-4,TRBJ1-5,13
CASSQSRDSYEQYF,TRBV7-9,TRBJ2-7,14
CASSDPQGLAGNNEQFF,TRBV2,TRBJ2-1,17
CASSWKSGYADTQYF,TRBV9,TRBJ2-3,15
CSALPNRENIQYF,TRBV20-1,TRBJ2-4,13
CASSLARAGDQPQHF,TRBV7-9,TRBJ1-5,15
CASSLGATSRHTQYF,TRBV7-9,TRBJ2-3,15
CASSQEQGRLDEQFF,TRBV4-1,TRBJ2-1,15
CASSPLIEPNEKLFF,TRBV4-1,TRBJ1-4,15
CASSPAGTRPYEQYF,TRBV13,TRBJ2-7,15
CASSTGTSESDIQYF,TRBV5-5,TRBJ2-4,15
CASSLWAGASYEQYF,TRBV5-1,TRBJ2-7,15
CASSEKPRTYYNEQFF,TRBV10-1,TRBJ2-1,16
CASSRDPYEQFF,TRBV11-2,TRBJ2-1,12
CASSQARGKIYNEQFF,TRBV3-1,TRBJ2-1,16
CASSYGLAGIYNEQFF,TRBV6-2/TRBV6-3,TRBJ2-1,16
CAIRDADTQYF,TRBV10-3,TRBJ2-3,11
CASSLLPGETQYF,TRBV28,TRBJ2-5,13
CSAYRDNDYEQYF,TRBV20-1,TRBJ2-7,13
CASSIGGYEQYF,TRBV19,TRBJ2-7,12
CSVRQGNEQFF,TRBV29-1,TRBJ2-1,11
CSVVGDNPYEQYF,TRBV29-1,TRBJ2-7,13
CSARPDREETQYF,TRBV20-1,TRBJ2-5,13
CASSLSTFSTDTQYF,TRBV12-3/TRBV12-4,TRBJ2-3,15
CASSLMGPGPGELFF,TRBV27,TRBJ2-2,15
CASSLLITGELFF,TRBV12-3/TRBV12-4,TRBJ2-2,13
CASSLESALLGYTF,TRBV7-9,TRBJ1-2,14
CASSLDRNQPQHF,TRBV11-2,TRBJ1-5,13
CASSLWTASSVLYEQYF,TRBV5-1,TRBJ2-7,17
CASSLRQSTDTQYF,TRBV28,TRBJ2-3,14
CASTLTSGNSETQYF,TRBV2,TRBJ2-5,15
CSARDPGSYEQYF,TRBV20-1,TRBJ2-7,13
CSGDRANEQFF,TRBV29-1,TRBJ2-1,11
CSVLITDTQYF,TRBV29-1,TRBJ2-3,11
CASSLGRRTRNPPNEQFF,TRBV28,TRBJ2-1,18
CASSGPVRLHEQYF,TRBV28,TRBJ2-7,14
CSVQPPDRDYGYTF,TRBV29-1,TRBJ1-2,14
CSARDPGRRVAFF,TRBV20-1,TRBJ1-1,13
CASSYDGTGYNEQFF,TRBV7-3,TRBJ2-1,15
CASSRGGVSEQFF,TRBV7-9,TRBJ2-1,13